The rows below give T cell receptor beta chains drawn from one sample of a study of T cells in Graves' hyperthyroidism and ophthalmopathy. MiXCR was run by TCRdb on the multiplex PCR reads, yielding one entry per CDR3 protein. The table lists 400,000 to 550,000 distinct CDR3 sequences, roughly a quarter of them singletons. The sequenced sample was blood. The receptors were sampled from a woman aged 30 to 39 with Graves' ophthalmopathy. Each CDR3 is given with its conserved first and last residue. The D gene is left open where the match is weak. Size values are once, few and many counts, or a class for expanded clones, and some rows have none.

>TRBJ1-2|.|.|TRBV7-9
TGTGCCAGCAGCTTAAAACTTGGGGGCTACACCTTC
CASSLKLGGYTF
>TRBJ2-5|TRBD1|.|TRBV30
TGTGCCTGGAGAAGGGGGCACGAGACCCAGTACTTC
CAWRRGHETQYF
>TRBJ2-5|TRBD2|.|TRBV27
TGTGCCAGCAAGGGACTAGCTAGGGAGACCCAGTACTTC
CASKGLARETQYF
>TRBJ2-7|.|many|TRBV7-8
TGTGCCAGCAGCCCCTACGACAGGGAGGCGGACGAGCAGTACTTC
CASSPYDREADEQYF
>TRBJ2-7|.|many|TRBV27
TGTGCCAGCAGTCCCGGAGACACCATCTACGAGCAGTACTTC
CASSPGDTIYEQYF
>TRBJ2-2|TRBD1|many|TRBV29-1
TGCAGCGTAACCGGGACAGGGGTAATCGGGGAGCTGTTTTTT
CSVTGTGVIGELFF
>TRBJ2-2|.|.|TRBV7-3
TGTGCCAGCAGCTTAACGATAAGCGGGGAGCTGTTTTTT
CASSLTISGELFF
>TRBJ1-1|.|many|TRBV6-1
TGTGCCAGCAGTCAGGCTGGGGCGGCAAACACTGAAGCTTTCTTT
CASSQAGAANTEAFF
>TRBJ1-2|.|many|TRBV20-1
TGCAGTGCTAGAGACCCAGACCGTTATCGGGGCTACACCTTC
CSARDPDRYRGYTF
>TRBJ1-2|.|many|TRBV6-5
TGTGCCAGCAGTCCCAGGCCCGAGAGGGGCTACACCTTC
CASSPRPERGYTF
>TRBJ2-7|.|many|TRBV20-1
TGCAGTGCTACAGCCTCCTACGAGCAGTACTTC
CSATASYEQYF
>TRBJ1-5|.|many|TRBV6-5
TGTGCCAGCAGTTACTCGAGCGGTCAGCCCCAGCATTTT
CASSYSSGQPQHF
>TRBJ1-1|.|many|TRBV18
TGTGCCAGCTCACCCCGGGAGGAGGTGGGCACTGAAGCTTTCTTT
CASSPREEVGTEAFF
>TRBJ2-5|TRBD2|.|TRBV4-1
TGCGCCAGCAGCCAAGTACTGGGGGGGGAAGAGACCCAGTACTTC
CASSQVLGGEETQYF
>TRBJ1-2|.|many|TRBV29-1
TGCAGCGTTGGGACTGGAGGGGATTATGGCTACACCTTC
CSVGTGGDYGYTF
>TRBJ2-7|TRBD2|many|TRBV4-1
TGCGCCAGCAGCCAATGGCTAGCGGGGACTCCTAACTACGAGCAGTACTTC
CASSQWLAGTPNYEQYF
>TRBJ2-3|.|many|TRBV5-1
TGCGCCAGCAGCCTGAACTTGATGAATACGCAGTATTTT
CASSLNLMNTQYF
>TRBJ1-1|.|.|TRBV12-3/TRBV12-4
TGTGCCAGCAAGAACAGGGCCGCTGAAGCTTTCTTT
CASKNRAAEAFF
>TRBJ1-1|TRBD1|many|TRBV2
TGTGCCAGCAGGGGACAGGGTCAGAACACTGAAGCTTTCTTT
CASRGQGQNTEAFF
>TRBJ2-7|.|.|TRBV28
TGTGCCAGTGGGAGGCAAGCCTACGAGCAGTACTTC
CASGRQAYEQYF
>TRBJ2-5|.|many|TRBV2
TGTGCCAGCAGAAATAGTGACGGAGAGACCCAGTACTTC
CASRNSDGETQYF
>TRBJ2-7|.|.|TRBV5-1
TGCGCCAGCAGCCACGCGGGACTTCCCTATTCCTACGAGCAGTACTTC
CASSHAGLPYSYEQYF
>TRBJ1-1|.|few|TRBV12-3/TRBV12-4
TGTGCCAGCAGCCGACCCATGAACACTGAAGCTTTCTTT
CASSRPMNTEAFF
>TRBJ2-7|TRBD1|.|TRBV6-2/TRBV6-3
TGTGCCAGCAGCCACGGACAGGGTAAGGAGCAGTACTTC
CASSHGQGKEQYF
>TRBJ1-2|TRBD1|.|TRBV3-1
TGTGCCATCAGAACCGGGACAGGGCGTGACGGCTACACCTTC
CAIRTGTGRDGYTF
>TRBJ1-1|TRBD1|many|TRBV6-2/TRBV6-3
TGTGCCAGCAGGTTACAGGGGGCTATGGGAAAAGCTTTCTTT
CASRLQGAMGKAFF
>TRBJ2-2|TRBD2|few|TRBV6-2/TRBV6-3
TGTGCCAGCAGTTCGCTACCATTTAGCGGGAGGTCGACCGGGGAGCTGTTTTTT
CASSSLPFSGRSTGELFF
>TRBJ2-6|.|once|TRBV13
TGTGCCAGCAGCTACGGGGAGACAGGCATCTCTGGGGCCAACGTCCTGACTTTC
CASSYGETGISGANVLTF
>TRBJ1-1|.|many|TRBV29-1
TGCAGCGTTGTACTCCGGGGGAACACTGAAGCTTTCTTT
CSVVLRGNTEAFF